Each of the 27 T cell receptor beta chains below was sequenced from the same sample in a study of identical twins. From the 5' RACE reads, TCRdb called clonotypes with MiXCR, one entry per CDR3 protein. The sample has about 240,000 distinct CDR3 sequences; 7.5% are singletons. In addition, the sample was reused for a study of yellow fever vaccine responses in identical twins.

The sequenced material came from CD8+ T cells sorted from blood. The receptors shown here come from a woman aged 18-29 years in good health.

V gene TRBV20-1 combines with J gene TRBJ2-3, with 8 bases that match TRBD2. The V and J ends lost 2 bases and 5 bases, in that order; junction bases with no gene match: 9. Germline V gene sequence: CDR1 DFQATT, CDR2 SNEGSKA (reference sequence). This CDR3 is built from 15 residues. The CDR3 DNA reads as TGCAGTGCTAGACCGACTAGCGTTTGGGTAGATACGCAGTATTTT. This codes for CSARPTSVWVDTQYF.

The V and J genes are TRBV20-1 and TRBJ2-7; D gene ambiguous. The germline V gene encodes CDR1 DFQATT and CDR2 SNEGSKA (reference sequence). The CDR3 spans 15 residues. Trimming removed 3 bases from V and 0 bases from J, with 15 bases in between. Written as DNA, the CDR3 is TGCAGTGCTAGGAAGGCCCGTCTTAGCTCCTACGAGCAGTACTTC. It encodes CSARKARLSSYEQYF.

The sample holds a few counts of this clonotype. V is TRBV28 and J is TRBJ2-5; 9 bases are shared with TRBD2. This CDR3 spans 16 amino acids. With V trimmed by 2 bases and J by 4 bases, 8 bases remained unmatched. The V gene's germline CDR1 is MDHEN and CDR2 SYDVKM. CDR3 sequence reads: CASSLRGLAVRETQYF. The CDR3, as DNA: TGTGCCAGCAGTTTACGGGGACTAGCTGTACGAGAGACCCAGTACTTC.

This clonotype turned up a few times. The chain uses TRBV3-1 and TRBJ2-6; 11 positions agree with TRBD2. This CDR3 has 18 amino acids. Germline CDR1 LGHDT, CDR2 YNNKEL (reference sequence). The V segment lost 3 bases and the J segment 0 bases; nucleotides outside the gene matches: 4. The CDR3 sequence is CASSHQLAGASGANVLTF. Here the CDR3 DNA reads TGTGCCAGCAGCCACCAACTAGCGGGGGCCTCTGGGGCCAACGTCCTGACTTTC.

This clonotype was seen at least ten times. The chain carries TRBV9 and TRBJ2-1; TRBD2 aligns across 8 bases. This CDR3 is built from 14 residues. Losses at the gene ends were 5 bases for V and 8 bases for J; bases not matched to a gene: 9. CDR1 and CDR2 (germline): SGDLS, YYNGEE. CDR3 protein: CASRSSGSADEQFF. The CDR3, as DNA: TGTGCCAGCAGGTCCAGCGGGAGTGCCGATGAGCAGTTCTTC.

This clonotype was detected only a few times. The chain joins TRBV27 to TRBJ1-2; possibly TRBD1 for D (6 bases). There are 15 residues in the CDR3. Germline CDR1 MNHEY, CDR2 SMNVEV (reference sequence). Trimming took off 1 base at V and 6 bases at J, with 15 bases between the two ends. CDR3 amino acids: CASSLWVGGFNGYTF. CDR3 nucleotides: TGTGCCAGCAGTTTATGGGTGGGGGGCTTCAATGGCTACACCTTC.

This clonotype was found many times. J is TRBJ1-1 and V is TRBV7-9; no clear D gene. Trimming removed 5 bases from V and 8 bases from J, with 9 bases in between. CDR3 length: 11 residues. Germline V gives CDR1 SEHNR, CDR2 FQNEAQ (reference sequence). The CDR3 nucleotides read TGTGCCAGCAGCCTTTATCCAGAAGCTTTCTTT. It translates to CASSLYPEAFF.

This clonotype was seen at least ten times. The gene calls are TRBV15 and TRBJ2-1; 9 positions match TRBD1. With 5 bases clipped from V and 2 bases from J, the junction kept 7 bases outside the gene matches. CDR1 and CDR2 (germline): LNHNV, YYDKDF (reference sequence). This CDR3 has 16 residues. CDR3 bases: TGTGCCACCAGCCCTGACAGGGGGTCAACCTACAATGAGCAGTTCTTC. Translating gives CATSPDRGSTYNEQFF.

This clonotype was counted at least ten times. The CDR3, as DNA: TGCGCCAGCAGCCATACAGGGGGCAACGGGCTTTGGAATGAGCAGTTCTTC. Translated, it gives CASSHTGGNGLWNEQFF. The chain uses TRBV5-1 and TRBJ2-1, with TRBD1 matching 9 bases. The CDR3 extends over 17 amino acids. Trimming removed 4 bases from V and 7 bases from J; junction bases left unmatched: 15. Germline loops: CDR1 SGHRS, CDR2 YFSETQ. Full variable domain (rest looked up from reference TRBV5-1 and TRBJ2-1): KAGVTQTPRYLIKTRGQQVTLSCSPISGHRSVSWYQQTPGQGLQFLFEYFSETQRNKGNFPGRFSGRQFSNSRSEMNVSTLELGDSALYLCASSHTGGNGLWNEQFFGPGTRLTVL.

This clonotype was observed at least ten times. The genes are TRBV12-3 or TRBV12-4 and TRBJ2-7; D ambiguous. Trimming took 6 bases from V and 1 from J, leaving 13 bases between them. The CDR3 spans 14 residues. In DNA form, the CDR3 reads TGTGCCAGCAGCTCGGGCCCTCTTTCCTACGAGCAGTACGTC. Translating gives CASSSGPLSYEQYV.

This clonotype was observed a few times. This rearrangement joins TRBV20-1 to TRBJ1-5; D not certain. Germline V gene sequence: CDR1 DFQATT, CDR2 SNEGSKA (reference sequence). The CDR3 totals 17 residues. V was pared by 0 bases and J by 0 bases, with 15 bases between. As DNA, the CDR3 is TGCAGTGCTAGAGATCTCATAACAGATTATAGCAATCAGCCCCAGCATTTT. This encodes CSARDLITDYSNQPQHF.

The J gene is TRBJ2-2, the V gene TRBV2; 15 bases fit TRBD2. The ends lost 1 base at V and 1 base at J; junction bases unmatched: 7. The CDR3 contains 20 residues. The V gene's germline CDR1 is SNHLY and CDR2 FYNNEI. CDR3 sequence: CASSEGPPGLAGGNTGELFF. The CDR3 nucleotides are TGTGCCAGCAGTGAAGGCCCCCCGGGACTAGCGGGGGGGAACACCGGGGAGCTGTTTTTT.

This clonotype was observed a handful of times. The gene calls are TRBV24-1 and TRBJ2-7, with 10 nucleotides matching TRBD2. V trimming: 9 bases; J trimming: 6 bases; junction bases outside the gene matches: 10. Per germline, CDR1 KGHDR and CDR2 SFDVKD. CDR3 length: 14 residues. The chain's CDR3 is CATSSGSGDGEQYF. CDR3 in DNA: TGTGCCACCTCTAGCGGGAGTGGGGACGGCGAGCAGTACTTC.

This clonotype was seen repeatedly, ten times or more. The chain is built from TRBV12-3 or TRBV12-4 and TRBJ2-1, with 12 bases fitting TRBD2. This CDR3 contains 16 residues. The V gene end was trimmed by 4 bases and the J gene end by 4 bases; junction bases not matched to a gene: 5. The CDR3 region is CASSYPSGREYNEQFF. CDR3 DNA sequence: TGTGCCAGCAGTTACCCTAGCGGGAGGGAGTACAATGAGCAGTTCTTC.

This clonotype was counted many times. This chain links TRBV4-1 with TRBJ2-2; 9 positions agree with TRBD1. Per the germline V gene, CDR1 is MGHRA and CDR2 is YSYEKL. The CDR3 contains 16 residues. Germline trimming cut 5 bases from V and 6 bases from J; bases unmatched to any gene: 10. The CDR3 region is CASSGRDRVSAGELFF. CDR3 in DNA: TGCGCCAGCAGCGGCCGGGACAGGGTATCTGCCGGGGAGCTGTTTTTT.

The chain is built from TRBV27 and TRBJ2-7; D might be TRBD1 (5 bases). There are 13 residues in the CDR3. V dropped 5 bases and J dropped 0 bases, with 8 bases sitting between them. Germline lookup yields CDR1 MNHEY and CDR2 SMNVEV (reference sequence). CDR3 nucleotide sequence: TGTGCCAGCAGTAAGGGGCCCTCCTACGAGCAGTACTTC. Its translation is CASSKGPSYEQYF.

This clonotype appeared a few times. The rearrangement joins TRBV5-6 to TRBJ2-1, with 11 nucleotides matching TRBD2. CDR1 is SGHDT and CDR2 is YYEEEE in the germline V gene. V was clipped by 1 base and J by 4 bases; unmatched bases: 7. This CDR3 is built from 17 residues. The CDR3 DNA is TGTGCCAGCAGCTTGACTAGCGGGAGATCGAGTTACAATGAGCAGTTCTTC. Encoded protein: CASSLTSGRSSYNEQFF.

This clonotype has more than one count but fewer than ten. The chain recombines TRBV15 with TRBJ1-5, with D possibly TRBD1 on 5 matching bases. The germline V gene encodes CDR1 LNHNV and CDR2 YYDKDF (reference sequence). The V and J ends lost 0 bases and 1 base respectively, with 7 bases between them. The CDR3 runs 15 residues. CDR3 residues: CATSRDRTSNQPQHF. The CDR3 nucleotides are TGTGCCACCAGCAGAGACAGGACAAGCAATCAGCCCCAGCATTTT.

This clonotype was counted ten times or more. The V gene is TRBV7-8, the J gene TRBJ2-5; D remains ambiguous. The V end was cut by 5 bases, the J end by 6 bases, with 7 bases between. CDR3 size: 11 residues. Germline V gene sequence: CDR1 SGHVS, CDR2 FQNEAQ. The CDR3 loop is CASSPSQTQYF. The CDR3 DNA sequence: TGTGCCAGCAGCCCAAGCCAGACCCAGTACTTC.

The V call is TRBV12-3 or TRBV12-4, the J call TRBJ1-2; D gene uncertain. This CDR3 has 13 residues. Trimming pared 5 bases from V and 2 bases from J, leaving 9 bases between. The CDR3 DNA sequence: TGTGCCAGCAGTCCCGGACTGAACTATGGCTACACCTTC. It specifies CASSPGLNYGYTF.

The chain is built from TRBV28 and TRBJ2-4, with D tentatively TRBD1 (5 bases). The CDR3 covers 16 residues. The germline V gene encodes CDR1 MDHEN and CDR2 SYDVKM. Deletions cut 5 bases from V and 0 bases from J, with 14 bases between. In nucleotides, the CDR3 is TGTGCCAGCAGTCCTAAGGGGTATCTAGCCAAAAACATTCAGTACTTC. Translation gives CASSPKGYLAKNIQYF.

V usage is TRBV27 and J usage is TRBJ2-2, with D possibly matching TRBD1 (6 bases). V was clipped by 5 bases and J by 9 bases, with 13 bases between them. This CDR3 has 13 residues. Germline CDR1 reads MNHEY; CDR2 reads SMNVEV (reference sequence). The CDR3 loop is CASSASGVRELFF. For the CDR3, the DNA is TGTGCCAGCAGTGCTTCAGGGGTCCGGGAGCTGTTTTTT.

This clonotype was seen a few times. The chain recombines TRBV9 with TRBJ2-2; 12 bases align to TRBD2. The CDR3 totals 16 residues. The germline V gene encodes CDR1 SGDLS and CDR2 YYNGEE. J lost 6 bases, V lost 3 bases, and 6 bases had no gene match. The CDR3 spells CASSDSSGRAPGELFF. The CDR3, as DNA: TGTGCCAGCAGCGATTCTAGCGGGAGGGCTCCCGGGGAGCTGTTTTTT.

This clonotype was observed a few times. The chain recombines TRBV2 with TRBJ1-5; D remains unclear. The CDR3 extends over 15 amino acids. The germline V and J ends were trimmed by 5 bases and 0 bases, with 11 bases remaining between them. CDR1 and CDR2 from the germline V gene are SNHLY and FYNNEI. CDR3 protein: CASSSGRNSNQPQHF. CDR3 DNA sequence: TGTGCCAGCAGTTCTGGACGGAATAGCAATCAGCCCCAGCATTTT.

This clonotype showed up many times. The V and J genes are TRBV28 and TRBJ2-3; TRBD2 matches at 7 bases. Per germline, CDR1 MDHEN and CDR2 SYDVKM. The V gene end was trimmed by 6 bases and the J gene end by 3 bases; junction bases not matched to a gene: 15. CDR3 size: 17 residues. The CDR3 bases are TGTGCCAGCAGCCTTAGTTCAAGCGGGATAGGAACAGATACGCAGTATTTT. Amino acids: CASSLSSSGIGTDTQYF. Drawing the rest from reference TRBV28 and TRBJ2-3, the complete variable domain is DVKVTQSSRYLVKRTGEKVFLECVQDMDHENMFWYRQDPGLGLRLIYFSYDVKMKEKGDIPEGYSVSREKKERFSLILESASTNQTSMYLCASSLSSSGIGTDTQYFGPGTRLTVL.

CDR3 in amino acids: CASSLVGRQGKSEQYF. As DNA, the CDR3 is TGTGCCAGCAGCTTAGTTGGACGACAAGGCAAGAGCGAGCAGTACTTC. The chain recombines TRBV13 with TRBJ2-7; unclear D gene. From germline, CDR1 is PRHDT and CDR2 FYEKMQ (reference sequence). V was pared by 1 base and J by 6 bases, with 19 bases between. The CDR3 has 16 amino acids. The whole variable domain, remainder taken from reference TRBV13 and TRBJ2-7, is AAGVIQSPRHLIKEKRETATLKCYPIPRHDTVYWYQQGPGQDPQFLISFYEKMQSDKGSIPDRFSAQQFSDYHSELNMSSLELGDSALYFCASSLVGRQGKSEQYFGPGTRLTVT.

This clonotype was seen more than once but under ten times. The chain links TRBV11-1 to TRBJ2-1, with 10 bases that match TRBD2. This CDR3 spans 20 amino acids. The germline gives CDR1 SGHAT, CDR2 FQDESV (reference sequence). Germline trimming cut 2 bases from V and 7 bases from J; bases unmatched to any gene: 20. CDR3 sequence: CASSLPRAVTAGGPYNEQFF. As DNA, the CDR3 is TGTGCCAGCAGCTTACCCCGGGCAGTGACAGCGGGAGGGCCGTATAATGAGCAGTTCTTC.